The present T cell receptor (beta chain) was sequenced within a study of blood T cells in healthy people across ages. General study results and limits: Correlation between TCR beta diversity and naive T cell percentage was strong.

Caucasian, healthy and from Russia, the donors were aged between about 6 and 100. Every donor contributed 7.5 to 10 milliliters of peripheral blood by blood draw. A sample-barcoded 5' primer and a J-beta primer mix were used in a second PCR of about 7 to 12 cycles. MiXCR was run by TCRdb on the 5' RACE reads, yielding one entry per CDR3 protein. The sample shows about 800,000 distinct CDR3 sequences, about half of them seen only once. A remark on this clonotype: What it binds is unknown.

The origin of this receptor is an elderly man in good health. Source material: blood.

The DNA for the CDR3 is TGTGCCAGCAGCTTAGATCTTTGGGTTTTCGGGACAGGGGATAGTCCTTTCAATGAGCTGTACTTC. This encodes CASSLDLWVFGTGDSPFNELYF. The chain uses TRBV11-3 and TRBJ2-5; 10 nucleotides line up with TRBD1. The trim removed 0 bases at V and 13 bases at J, leaving 32 bases unmatched. The CDR3 has 22 residues. Germline V gene lookup returns CDR1 SGHNT and CDR2 YENEEA.